Listed below are T cell receptor beta chains from one sample, sequenced in a study of blood T cell repertoires in COVID-19. TCRdb's table, derived via immunoSEQ multiplex PCR, lists solely in-frame clones and lacks some. The data contain about 110,000 clones, over 75% of them singletons. The sample comprised peripheral blood. The source of these receptors is a woman aged 80 or older with acute or convalescent COVID-19. Each CDR3 is given with its conserved first and last residue. Each record gives: V gene, D gene, clone size, J gene, CDR3 DNA, CDR3 protein. The D gene is left open where the match is weak. Expanded clones are given a class, and other clones once, few, many or no size at all.

TRBV3-1/TRBV3-2	TRBD1	NA	TRBJ2-7	TGTGCCAGCAGCCACAGGGGGCACTCCTACGAGCAGTACTTC	CASSHRGHSYEQYF
TRBV18	TRBD1	NA	TRBJ2-7	TGTGCCAGCTCACCACGCGGGACAGGGCCTAACGAGCAGTACTTC	CASSPRGTGPNEQYF
TRBV6-5	TRBD1	NA	TRBJ2-7	TGTGCCAGCAGTTACTCGGGGACAGGGTGGAGCTACGAGCAGTACTTC	CASSYSGTGWSYEQYF
TRBV5-1	TRBD1	NA	TRBJ1-3	TGCGCCAGCAGCCGGACAGGGGAGGCTGGAAACACCATATATTTT	CASSRTGEAGNTIYF
TRBV21-1	NA	once	TRBJ2-7	TGTGCCAGCAGCAAATTACTTGGTTCGGGACAGTCTCACTTC	CASSKLLGSGQSHF
TRBV6-5	NA	NA	TRBJ1-1	TGTGCCAGCAGTTACAGCAGGGGCATGAACACTGAAGCTTTCTTT	CASSYSRGMNTEAFF
TRBV7-9	NA	NA	TRBJ2-2	TGTGCCAGCAGCCCTACAGCAGGGTTCCCCGGGGAGCTGTTTTTT	CASSPTAGFPGELFF
TRBV4-1	TRBD2	NA	TRBJ2-7	TGCGCCAGCAGCCAAATAGCGGGGGGCATCTACGAGCAGTACTTC	CASSQIAGGIYEQYF
TRBV19	TRBD1	NA	TRBJ1-4	TGTGCCAGTAGTACCACCGGGACAGGGAACGGAAAACTGTTTTTT	CASSTTGTGNGKLFF
TRBV5-1	NA	NA	TRBJ1-5	TGCGCCAGCAGCTTTGACGGGAATCAGCCCCAGCATTTT	CASSFDGNQPQHF
TRBV12-3/TRBV12-4	NA	once	TRBJ1-1	TGTGCCAGCAGTATATTGACAGACACTGAAGCTTTCTTT	CASSILTDTEAFF
TRBV5-4	TRBD1	NA	TRBJ2-7	TGTGCCAGCAGCCTTTACGGGACAGACGAGCAGTACTTC	CASSLYGTDEQYF
TRBV11-2	NA	NA	TRBJ2-4	TGTGCCAGCAGCACACAGGGAGTACAAAACATTCAGTACTTC	CASSTQGVQNIQYF
TRBV29-1	NA	NA	TRBJ2-1	TGCAGCACCATCGAGCTCAATGAGCAGTTCTTC	CSTIELNEQFF
TRBV2	TRBD2	NA	TRBJ2-4	TGTGCCAGCAGTGCTAGCGGTGATAGGAACATTCAGTACTTC	CASSASGDRNIQYF
TRBV20-1	NA	once	TRBJ1-2	TGCAGTGCTAGTCCTCCGGGACAACGGGGCTATGGCTACACCTTC	CSASPPGQRGYGYTF
TRBV7-9	TRBD1	NA	TRBJ1-3	TGTGCCAGCAGCCTCGCCCGGACAGGATCTGGAAACACCATATATTTT	CASSLARTGSGNTIYF
TRBV11-2	TRBD1	NA	TRBJ1-5	TGTGCCAGCAGCCCGGGAACCGGGACAGGAACCTATCAGCCCCAGCATTTT	CASSPGTGTGTYQPQHF
TRBV28	NA	once	TRBJ1-6	TGTGCCAGCAGTCTCCCATGGGCGAGCTCCTATAATTCACCCCTCCACTTT	CASSLPWASSYNSPLHF
TRBV18	TRBD1	once	TRBJ1-5	TGTGCCAGCTCAAAGGACAGGGGGAGCCTTAGCAATCAGCCCCAGCATTTT	CASSKDRGSLSNQPQHF
TRBV14	TRBD2	NA	TRBJ2-3	TGTGCCAGCAGCCAGACTCCGGGACTAGCGGGGAAAGATACGCAGTATTTT	CASSQTPGLAGKDTQYF
TRBV6-5	NA	few	TRBJ1-6	TGTGCCAGCAGACCCGCGGTCCCCTATAATTCACCCCTCCACTTT	CASRPAVPYNSPLHF
TRBV7-2	NA	NA	TRBJ1-1	TGTGCCAGCAGCTTATTCCTAAACACTGAAGCTTTCTTT	CASSLFLNTEAFF
TRBV7-9	NA	NA	TRBJ1-4	TGTGCCAGCAGCTTATCAGGGGCATTTTTGGAAAAACTGTTTTTT	CASSLSGAFLEKLFF
TRBV6-5	TRBD1	NA	TRBJ1-6	TGTGCCAGCAGATACGACAGGGTCAATAATTCACCCCTCCACTTT	CASRYDRVNNSPLHF
TRBV7-8	NA	NA	TRBJ1-1	TGTGCCAGCAGCACTGGGAGAACTGAAGCTTTCTTT	CASSTGRTEAFF
TRBV6-1	TRBD1	NA	TRBJ1-3	TGTGCCAGCAGTGAAGCGTACCGGACAGGGTTAGCTGGAAACACCATATATTTT	CASSEAYRTGLAGNTIYF
TRBV5-6	NA	NA	TRBJ1-6	TGTGCCAGCAGCTCTACAGGAAATTCACCCCTCCACTTT	CASSSTGNSPLHF
TRBV19	NA	NA	TRBJ1-2	TGTGCCAGTAGCAACAGGGTGAACTATGGCTACACCTTC	CASSNRVNYGYTF
TRBV5-1	TRBD1	once	TRBJ1-1	TGCGCCAGCAGCTTGGGGACAGGGGACGGAGCTTTCTTT	CASSLGTGDGAFF
TRBV27	TRBD1	NA	TRBJ1-2	TGTGCCAGCAGTTATGGGACAGGGTTTGGCTACACCTTC	CASSYGTGFGYTF
TRBV30	TRBD1	NA	TRBJ1-2	TGTGCCTGGAGTCCCCTGGACAGGGGAACGGACTATGGCTACACCTTC	CAWSPLDRGTDYGYTF
TRBV12-3/TRBV12-4	NA	NA	TRBJ2-7	TGTGCCAGCAGTCGTCACTTGGTGTACGAGCAGTACTTC	CASSRHLVYEQYF
TRBV30	TRBD2	NA	TRBJ2-3	TGTGCCTGTCCTCGACTAGCGGGGGGGCAGTGTGTGGCAGATACGCAGTATTTT	CACPRLAGGQCVADTQYF
TRBV28	TRBD1	few	TRBJ1-4	TGTGCCAGCAGTTTGTGGGACAGGGTTGAAAAACTGTTTTTT	CASSLWDRVEKLFF
TRBV7-3	TRBD1	NA	TRBJ1-5	TGTGCCAGGGGGACAGTATATAGCAATCAGCCCCAGCATTTT	CARGTVYSNQPQHF
TRBV3-1/TRBV3-2	NA	NA	TRBJ1-1	TGTGCCAGCAGCCATTATAGTCTGAAAAACAGGGAGAACACTGAAGCTTTCTTT	CASSHYSLKNRENTEAFF
TRBV7-9	NA	NA	TRBJ2-5	TGTGCCAGCAGCCCACCGGTGCCCGGTCAAGAGACCCAGTACTTC	CASSPPVPGQETQYF
TRBV2	NA	NA	TRBJ1-5	TGTGCCAGCAGTTTATGGGGAGGGGGGACCGAGGACCCACCCCAGCATTTT	CASSLWGGGTEDPPQHF
TRBV29-1	NA	NA	TRBJ1-2	TGCAGCGTTGAAGGCGCAGGGGAGGGCTATGGCTACACCTTC	CSVEGAGEGYGYTF
TRBV19	NA	NA	TRBJ2-7	TGTGCCAGTAGTAGTGCGGGGTACGAGCAGTACTTC	CASSSAGYEQYF
TRBV28	NA	NA	TRBJ1-2	TGTGCCAGCAGTTCCGGACAGAGAAACTATGGCTACACCTTC	CASSSGQRNYGYTF
TRBV30	NA	NA	TRBJ1-3	TGTGCCTGGAGCAGGTTTGGAAACACCATATATTTT	CAWSRFGNTIYF
TRBV3-1/TRBV3-2	NA	NA	TRBJ1-1	TGTGCCAGCAGCCAAGGCGGGGCTGAAGCTTTCTTT	CASSQGGAEAFF
TRBV5-1	NA	once	TRBJ1-2	TGCGCCAGCAGCCCCGGACAATTACAGGGCTACACCTTC	CASSPGQLQGYTF
TRBV7-6	TRBD1	NA	TRBJ2-7	TGTGCCAGCAGCTTAGGCCCCAAGACAGGGTTGGCCGCCTACGAGCAGTACTTC	CASSLGPKTGLAAYEQYF
TRBV18	NA	NA	TRBJ2-7	TGTGCCAGCTCTCGGGACACAACCTACGAGCAGTACTTC	CASSRDTTYEQYF
TRBV6-2/TRBV6-3	TRBD1	NA	TRBJ1-2	TGTGCCAGCAGTTGGACAGGGACTGGCTACACCTTC	CASSWTGTGYTF
TRBV7-9	NA	NA	TRBJ1-2	TGTGCCAGCAGCATACAGGGAAACTATGGCTACACCTTC	CASSIQGNYGYTF
TRBV2	NA	NA	TRBJ2-7	TGTGCCATCAACGTGGCGGAACTTTCATACGAGCAGTACTTC	CAINVAELSYEQYF
TRBV6-5	NA	NA	TRBJ1-2	TGTGCCAGTGGTACAGGGTTGTTTGGCTACACCTTC	CASGTGLFGYTF
TRBV6-5	NA	NA	TRBJ1-1	TGTGCCAGCACCCCATGGGGCACAATGAACACTGAAGCTTTCTTT	CASTPWGTMNTEAFF
TRBV13	TRBD1	NA	TRBJ2-1	TGTGCCAGCAACAGGAGGGGGACAGGGGGTTCCAAAACTTCTGGGCAGTTCTTC	CASNRRGTGGSKTSGQFF
TRBV2	NA	NA	TRBJ2-7	TGTGCCAGCAGGACAGTAGGATCCTACGAGCAGTACTTC	CASRTVGSYEQYF
TRBV29-1	NA	NA	TRBJ2-1	TGCAGCGGAGCAAGCGAAAGAAATGAGCAGTTCTTC	CSGASERNEQFF
TRBV6-6	TRBD1	NA	TRBJ2-3	TGTGCCAGCACCCTGGGGCAGGGGGCAGATACGCAGTATTTT	CASTLGQGADTQYF